One sample yielded the 26 T cell receptor beta chains listed below, sequenced in a study of beta chain features in type 1 diabetes. Regarding the study as a whole: Moderately but significantly shorter TCRB CDR3s were found in Type 1 diabetes patients in all four CD4+ subsets.

These TCRs' antigens remain unknown. What was sequenced were expressed TCRB transcripts, since all of the isolated RNA had been reverse transcribed. Using immunoSEQ multiplex PCR, the repertoire was profiled, and TCRdb retains in-frame clones only, with some absent. The sample holds roughly 280,000 clones, approximately 25% seen once. The sequenced sample consisted of naive CD4+ T cells from blood. The receptors originated from a woman younger than 45 with type 1 diabetes.

The rearrangement uses TRBV29-1 and TRBJ2-3, with D unclear. V lost 1 base and J lost 0, with 5 bases in between. The CDR3 covers 13 residues. Germline V gene sequence: CDR1 SQVTM, CDR2 ANQGSEA. CDR3 DNA sequence: TGCAGCGTTGAAGCCCGTAGCACAGATACGCAGTATTTT. Amino acids: CSVEARSTDTQYF.

The V gene is TRBV5-1, the J gene TRBJ1-2, with D maybe TRBD1 (6 bases). Germline CDR1 reads SGHRS; CDR2 reads YFSETQ. The CDR3 has 18 amino acids. V was cut by 2 bases and J by 2 bases, with 22 bases left in between. The DNA of the CDR3 is TGCGCCAGCAGCTTTGGCCGGGATTTTGGACAGTCCAACTATGGCTACACCTTC. It is translated as CASSFGRDFGQSNYGYTF.

This chain links TRBV29-1 with TRBJ2-3; D is unresolved. There are 11 residues in the CDR3. Germline V gene data show CDR1 as SQVTM and CDR2 as ANQGSEA. The V end was cut by 3 bases, the J end by 4 bases, with 5 bases between. In nucleotides, the CDR3 is TGCAGCGTTGAGGGCTCAGATACGCAGTATTTT. Protein: CSVEGSDTQYF.

This sequence joins TRBV7-9 and TRBJ1-1; 7 nucleotides agree with TRBD1. The CDR3 totals 14 residues. Germline CDR1 is SEHNR and CDR2 is FQNEAQ (reference sequence). V shed 5 bases, J shed 1 base, and the junction held 4 bases outside the gene matches. The CDR3 bases are TGTGCCAGCAGCATCCGACAGGGGAACACTGAAGCTTTCTTT. This encodes CASSIRQGNTEAFF.

This clone has just a few counts. This rearrangement joins TRBV15 to TRBJ1-5; the D gene is possibly TRBD1 (5 bases). The CDR3 contains 16 residues. With 0 bases removed from V and 3 bases from J, the gap between germline ends came to 12 bases. Germline CDR1 and CDR2: LNHNV and YYDKDF (reference sequence). The CDR3 region is CATSRDPQGNNQPQHF. The CDR3 nucleotides are TGTGCCACCAGCAGAGATCCTCAGGGAAACAATCAGCCCCAGCATTTT.

This clone showed up just once. V is TRBV10-3 and J is TRBJ1-2; 9 nucleotides line up with TRBD1. Germline-derived CDR1 and CDR2 are ENHRY and SYGVKD. V was pared by 3 bases and J by 6 bases, with 14 bases of the junction left unmatched. CDR3 size: 17 residues. This chain's CDR3 is CAISETGGPGRSNGYTF. The CDR3 bases are TGTGCCATCAGTGAAACAGGGGGCCCCGGTCGAAGTAATGGCTACACCTTC.

The rearrangement links TRBV5-4 to TRBJ2-7; 7 bases map to TRBD1. V was clipped by 4 bases and J by 3 bases; unmatched bases: 13. From germline, CDR1 is SGHNT and CDR2 YYREEE (reference sequence). The CDR3 covers 16 residues. Here the CDR3 reads CASSPEPDRARYEQYF. For the CDR3, the DNA is TGTGCCAGCAGCCCGGAACCCGACAGGGCTCGCTACGAGCAGTACTTC. The complete variable domain, with remaining parts taken from reference TRBV5-4 and TRBJ2-7, reads ETGVTQSPTHLIKTRGQQVTLRCSSQSGHNTVSWYQQALGQGPQFIFQYYREEENGRGNFPPRFSGLQFPNYSSELNVNALELDDSALYLCASSPEPDRARYEQYFGPGTRLTVT.

V is TRBV7-9 and J is TRBJ2-5, with 7 bases matching TRBD2. The ends lost 0 bases at V and 4 bases at J; junction bases unmatched: 8. This CDR3 comprises 16 residues. CDR1 is SEHNR and CDR2 is FQNEAQ in the germline V gene (reference sequence). DNA of the CDR3: TGTGCCAGCAGCTTAGCGCTGGGAGGGAGGATAGAGACCCAGTACTTC. It is translated as CASSLALGGRIETQYF. The variable domain in full, with the rest retrieved from reference TRBV7-9 and TRBJ2-5, is DTGVSQNPRHKITKRGQNVTFRCDPISEHNRLYWYRQTLGQGPEFLTYFQNEAQLEKSRLLSDRFSAERPKGSFSTLEIQRTEQGDSAMYLCASSLALGGRIETQYFGPGTRLLVL.

This chain uses TRBV11-1 with TRBJ2-1; 9 nucleotides agree with TRBD2. Germline V gene sequence: CDR1 SGHAT, CDR2 FQDESV (reference sequence). Trimming removed 3 bases from V and 9 bases from J; junction bases left unmatched: 9. This CDR3 is 15 amino acids long. Written as DNA, the CDR3 is TGTGCCAGCAGCTTGAAAGCGGGAGGTCCATTTGAGCAGTTCTTC. Protein sequence: CASSLKAGGPFEQFF. Complete variable domain (other parts from reference TRBV11-1 and TRBJ2-1): EAEVAQSPRYKITEKSQAVAFWCDPISGHATLYWYRQILGQGPELLVQFQDESVVDDSQLPKDRFSAERLKGVDSTLKIQPAELGDSAMYLCASSLKAGGPFEQFFGPGTRLTVL.

This sequence joins TRBV21-1 and TRBJ2-5; the table's D call of TRBD1 was not tested on the DNA. TRBV21-1 is flagged as a pseudogene. The CDR3 runs 17 residues. The CDR3 region is CASSKVFFFGTEETQYF. DNA of the CDR3: TGTGCCAGCAGCAAAGTGTTCTTTTTCGGGACAGAAGAGACCCAGTACTTC.

A few counts support this clone. V is TRBV30 and J is TRBJ2-3, with D perhaps matching TRBD1 (6 bases). Germline V gene lookup returns CDR1 GTSNPN and CDR2 SVGIG (reference sequence). The CDR3 sequence is 13 residues long. The CDR3 DNA reads as TGTGCAATTACAGGGAGTAGCACAGATACGCAGTATTTT. Its translation is CAITGSSTDTQYF.

This clone appeared a few times. The chain uses TRBV29-1 and TRBJ2-7; D may be TRBD2 (5 bases). Trimming stripped 4 bases from V and 2 bases from J, with 15 bases between. This CDR3 region has 14 residues. Germline V CDR1 and CDR2: SQVTM, ANQGSEA. CDR3 DNA sequence: TGCAGCGTTGTTTGGAGGATTAGGGCCTACGAGCAGTACTTC. Encoded protein: CSVVWRIRAYEQYF.

This clone appeared a few times. CDR3 sequence (DNA): TGCGCCAGCAGCCATCCCACTAGCGGGAGATACAATGAGCAGTTCTTC. The encoded protein is CASSHPTSGRYNEQFF. The genes are TRBV4-1 and TRBJ2-1; TRBD2 matches 11 bases. CDR1 and CDR2 (germline): MGHRA, YSYEKL. V was clipped by 3 bases and J by 4 bases; unmatched bases: 5. There are 16 residues in the CDR3.

This CDR3 reads CASSSRTSGQPYNEQFF. The CDR3 nucleotides are TGCGCCAGCAGCTCCCGGACTAGCGGACAACCCTACAATGAGCAGTTCTTC. The chain employs TRBV4-1 and TRBJ2-1; 10 nucleotides align to TRBD2. The J segment lost 2 bases and the V segment lost 5 bases, leaving 9 bases of the junction unmatched. The CDR3 has 17 amino acids. Germline V CDR1 and CDR2: MGHRA, YSYEKL.

A few counts support this clone. The rearrangement links TRBV7-3 to TRBJ2-5, with TRBD2 identical over 7 bases. V lost 5 bases and J lost 0; bases outside the gene matches: 3. The CDR3 contains 14 residues. Germline V gives CDR1 SGHTA, CDR2 FQGTGA. CDR3 coding DNA: TGTGCCAGCAGCCCCGGGGGGAACCAAGAGACCCAGTACTTC. Protein: CASSPGGNQETQYF.

This clone has a handful of counts. The gene calls are TRBV29-1 and TRBJ2-3; D ambiguous. Germline V gene sequence: CDR1 SQVTM, CDR2 ANQGSEA. This CDR3 contains 14 residues. V was clipped by 4 bases and J by 0 bases, with 11 bases between them. The chain's CDR3 is CSVGRITSTDTQYF. The CDR3 DNA reads as TGCAGCGTTGGCAGGATTACTAGCACAGATACGCAGTATTTT.

Regarding this clone: Other DNA sequences from this sample encode an identical CDR3 as well. The chain joins TRBV18 to TRBJ2-5, with unresolved D. Germline CDR1 KGHSH, CDR2 LQKENI. Trimming took 3 bases from V and 2 from J, leaving 4 bases between them. The CDR3 runs 12 residues. Written as DNA, the CDR3 is TGTGCCAGCTCACCGAGACAAGAGACCCAGTACTTC. Encoded protein: CASSPRQETQYF. The full variable domain, rest sourced from reference TRBV18 and TRBJ2-5, is NAGVMQNPRHLVRRRGQEARLRCSPMKGHSHVYWYRQLPEEGLKFMVYLQKENIIDESGMPKERFSAEFPKEGPSILRIQQVVRGDSAAYFCASSPRQETQYFGPGTRLLVL.

The chain has TRBV5-1 and TRBJ2-7, with 7 bases fitting TRBD1. The CDR3 extends over 14 amino acids. The trim removed 3 bases at V and 3 bases at J, leaving 6 bases unmatched. Looked up from germline, CDR1 is SGHRS and CDR2 is YFSETQ. The CDR3 is CASSSRDSGYEQYF. CDR3 DNA sequence: TGCGCCAGCAGCTCCCGGGACAGTGGCTACGAGCAGTACTTC.

This clone has only a few counts. J is TRBJ1-1 and V is TRBV11-3, with 7 bases aligning to TRBD1. The CDR3 length is 13 residues. The V gene's germline CDR1 is SGHNT and CDR2 YENEEA. The V gene end was trimmed by 8 bases and the J gene end by 3 bases; junction bases not matched to a gene: 6. In DNA form, the CDR3 reads TGTGCCAGCGGGCAGGGGGTAGACACTGAAGCTTTCTTT. This codes for CASGQGVDTEAFF.

The chain couples TRBV18 to TRBJ2-7; 7 bases match TRBD1. The germline CDR1 and CDR2 sequences are KGHSH and LQKENI. CDR3 size: 14 residues. Losses at the gene ends were 6 bases for V and 5 bases for J; bases not matched to a gene: 10. Here the CDR3 DNA reads TGTGCCAGCTCCCCGACAGACAGGGACCACGAGCAGTACTTC. Its translation: CASSPTDRDHEQYF.

The chain joins TRBV20-1 to TRBJ2-3; D unclear. CDR3 length equals 11 residues. Germline V gene lookup returns CDR1 DFQATT and CDR2 SNEGSKA (reference sequence). The CDR3 DNA reads TGCGCGAGGCTCAGCACAGATACGCAGTATTTT. Amino acids: CARLSTDTQYF.

This clone was detected a few times. The rearrangement uses TRBV29-1 and TRBJ2-1; tentative D call: TRBD1 (6 bases). The ends were cut back, 7 bases at V and 0 bases at J, with 13 bases in the middle. The CDR3 is 14 residues long. Looked up from germline, CDR1 is SQVTM and CDR2 is ANQGSEA. CDR3 protein: CSGRTASSYNEQFF. For the CDR3, the DNA is TGCAGCGGAAGGACAGCAAGCTCCTACAATGAGCAGTTCTTC.

This clone was detected only a few times. The CDR3 DNA sequence: TGTGCCAGCAGCCGACAGGGGCTAGACACCGGGGAGCTGTTTTTT. Translated: CASSRQGLDTGELFF. The J gene is TRBJ2-2, the V gene TRBV6-5, with 8 bases that match TRBD1. J was trimmed by 3 bases and V by 6 bases; bases with no gene match: 6. Germline V gene lookup returns CDR1 MNHEY and CDR2 SVGAGI. The CDR3 spans 15 residues.

The rearrangement uses TRBV5-1 and TRBJ2-2, with 7 bases matching TRBD1. V lost 4 bases and J lost 3; bases outside the gene matches: 6. Germline V CDR1 and CDR2: SGHRS, YFSETQ. This CDR3 is built from 15 residues. The CDR3 DNA reads TGCGCCAGCAGCCCGGCAGGGGGAGACACCGGGGAGCTGTTTTTT. Translating it yields CASSPAGGDTGELFF.

This clone was counted a few times. V usage is TRBV30 and J usage is TRBJ2-1; 8 positions agree with TRBD2. The J segment lost 6 bases and the V segment lost 2 bases, leaving 9 bases of the junction unmatched. Germline CDR1 and CDR2: GTSNPN and SVGIG (reference sequence). The CDR3 is 15 amino acids. The CDR3 DNA reads TGTGCCTGGAGTCCTCGGACTAGCCGCGTCAATGAGCAGTTCTTC. This translates into CAWSPRTSRVNEQFF.

V gene TRBV9 combines with J gene TRBJ2-2; possible D gene TRBD2, 5 bases. This CDR3 region has 14 residues. Germline V gene sequence: CDR1 SGDLS, CDR2 YYNGEE. V was trimmed by 6 bases and J by 6 bases, leaving 15 bases between them. CDR3: CASKDRQEAGELFF. As DNA, the CDR3 is TGTGCCAGCAAGGATCGGCAGGAGGCCGGGGAGCTGTTTTTT.